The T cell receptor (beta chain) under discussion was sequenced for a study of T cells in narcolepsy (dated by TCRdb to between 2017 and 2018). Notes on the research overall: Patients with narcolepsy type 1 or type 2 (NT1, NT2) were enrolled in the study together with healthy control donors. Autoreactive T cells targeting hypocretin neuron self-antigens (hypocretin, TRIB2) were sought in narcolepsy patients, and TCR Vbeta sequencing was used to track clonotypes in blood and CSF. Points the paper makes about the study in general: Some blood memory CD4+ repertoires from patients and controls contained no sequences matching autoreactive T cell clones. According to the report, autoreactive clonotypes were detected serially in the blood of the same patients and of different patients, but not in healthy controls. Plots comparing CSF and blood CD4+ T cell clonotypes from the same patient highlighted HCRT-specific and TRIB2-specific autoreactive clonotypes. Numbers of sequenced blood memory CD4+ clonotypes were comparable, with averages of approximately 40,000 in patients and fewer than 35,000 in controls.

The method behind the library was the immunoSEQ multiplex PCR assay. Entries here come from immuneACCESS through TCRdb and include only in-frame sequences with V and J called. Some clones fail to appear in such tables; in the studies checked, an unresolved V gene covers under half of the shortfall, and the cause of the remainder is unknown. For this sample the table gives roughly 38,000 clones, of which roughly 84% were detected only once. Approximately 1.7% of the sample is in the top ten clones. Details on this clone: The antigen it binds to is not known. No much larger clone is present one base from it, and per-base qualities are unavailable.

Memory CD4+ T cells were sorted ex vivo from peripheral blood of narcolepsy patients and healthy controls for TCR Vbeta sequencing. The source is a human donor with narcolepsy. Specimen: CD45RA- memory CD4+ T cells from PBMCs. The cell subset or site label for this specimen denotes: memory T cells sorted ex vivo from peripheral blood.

In nucleotide form, the sequence is TGTGCCAGTAGTATAGGATCGGCAGGGGGCCGGGAGACCCAGTACTTC. This translates into CASSIGSAGGRETQYF. In this chain, TRBV19 is recombined with TRBJ2-5, with 8 central nucleotides matching TRBD1. According to the germline V gene (reference sequence), CDR1 reads LNHDA and CDR2 reads SQIVND. Trimmed from V: 1 base; trimmed from J: 5 bases; junction bases lacking a gene match: 9. Its CDR3 holds 16 amino acids, cysteine through phenylalanine. The CDR3 DNA has 48 bases and is translated from base 1. With the rest looked up from the reference TRBV19 and TRBJ2-5 genes rather than sequenced, the full variable domain is DGGITQSPKYLFRKEGQNVTLSCEQNLNHDAMYWYRQDPGQGLRLIYYSQIVNDFQKGDIAEGYSVSREKKESFPLTVTSAQKNPTAFYLCASSIGSAGGRETQYFGPGTRLLVL.